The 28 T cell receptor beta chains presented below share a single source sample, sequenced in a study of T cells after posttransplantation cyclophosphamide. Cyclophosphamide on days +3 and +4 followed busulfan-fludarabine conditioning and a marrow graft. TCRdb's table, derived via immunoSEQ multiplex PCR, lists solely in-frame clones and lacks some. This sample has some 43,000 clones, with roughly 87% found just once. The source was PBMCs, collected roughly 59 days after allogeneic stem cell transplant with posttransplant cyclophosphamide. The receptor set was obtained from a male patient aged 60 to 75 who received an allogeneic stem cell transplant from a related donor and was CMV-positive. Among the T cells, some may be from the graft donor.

In DNA form, the CDR3 reads TGCGCCAGCAGCCCGGTCAGCGGGGGAAACAATGAGCAGTTCTTC. This translates into CASSPVSGGNNEQFF. V usage is TRBV4-1 and J usage is TRBJ2-1, with 8 bases lining up with TRBD2. Germline trimming cut 4 bases from V and 5 bases from J; bases unmatched to any gene: 7. From germline, CDR1 is MGHRA and CDR2 YSYEKL. This CDR3 is 15 amino acids long.

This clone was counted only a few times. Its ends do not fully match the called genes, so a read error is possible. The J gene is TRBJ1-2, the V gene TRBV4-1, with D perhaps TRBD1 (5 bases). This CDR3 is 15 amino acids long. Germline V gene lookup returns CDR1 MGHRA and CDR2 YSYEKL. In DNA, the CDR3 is TGCGCCAGCAGCCAAGAGGGTCCACGGGGGGAGTATGTGGGTTTC. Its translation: CASSQEGPRGEYVGF.

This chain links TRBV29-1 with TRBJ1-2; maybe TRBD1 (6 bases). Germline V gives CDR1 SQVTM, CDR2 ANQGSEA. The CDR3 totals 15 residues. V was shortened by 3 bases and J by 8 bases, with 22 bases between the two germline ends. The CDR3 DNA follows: TGCAGCGTTGAGGGAAGTATGGGACAATCCCGGGGCTACACCTTC. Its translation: CSVEGSMGQSRGYTF.

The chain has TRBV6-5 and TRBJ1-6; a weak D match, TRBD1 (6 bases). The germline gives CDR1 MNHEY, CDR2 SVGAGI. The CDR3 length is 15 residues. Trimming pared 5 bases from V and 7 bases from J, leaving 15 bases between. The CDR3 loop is CASSRDQGRNSPLHF. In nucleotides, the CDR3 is TGTGCCAGCAGTAGGGACCAGGGGCGGAATTCACCCCTCCACTTT.

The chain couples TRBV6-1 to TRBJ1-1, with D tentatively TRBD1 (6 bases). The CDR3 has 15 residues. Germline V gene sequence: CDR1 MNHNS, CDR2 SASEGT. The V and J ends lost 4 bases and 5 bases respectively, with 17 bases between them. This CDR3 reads CASSARTVKGTEAFF. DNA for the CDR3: TGTGCCAGCAGTGCCCGGACAGTGAAGGGGACTGAAGCTTTCTTT.

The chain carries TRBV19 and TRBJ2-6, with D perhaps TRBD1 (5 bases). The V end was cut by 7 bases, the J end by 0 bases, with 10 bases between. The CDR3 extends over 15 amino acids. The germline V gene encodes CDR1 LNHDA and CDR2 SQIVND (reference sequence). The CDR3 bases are TGTGCCAGTACCACGACAGTCTCTGGGGCCAACGTCCTGACTTTC. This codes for CASTTTVSGANVLTF. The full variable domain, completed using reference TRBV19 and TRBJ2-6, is DGGITQSPKYLFRKEGQNVTLSCEQNLNHDAMYWYRQDPGQGLRLIYYSQIVNDFQKGDIAEGYSVSREKKESFPLTVTSAQKNPTAFYLCASTTTVSGANVLTFGAGSRLTVL.

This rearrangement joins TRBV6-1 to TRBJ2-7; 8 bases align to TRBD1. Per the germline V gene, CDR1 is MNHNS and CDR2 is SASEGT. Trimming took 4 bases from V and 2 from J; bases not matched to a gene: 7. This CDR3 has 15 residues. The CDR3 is CASSAPGQATYEQYV. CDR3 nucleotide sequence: TGTGCCAGCAGTGCACCGGGACAGGCTACCTACGAGCAGTACGTC.

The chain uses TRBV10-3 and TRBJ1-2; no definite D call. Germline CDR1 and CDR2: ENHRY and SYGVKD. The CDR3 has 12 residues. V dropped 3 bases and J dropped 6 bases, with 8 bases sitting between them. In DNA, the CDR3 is TGTGCCATCAGTGAAAGGAGGGATGGCTACACCTTC. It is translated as CAISERRDGYTF.

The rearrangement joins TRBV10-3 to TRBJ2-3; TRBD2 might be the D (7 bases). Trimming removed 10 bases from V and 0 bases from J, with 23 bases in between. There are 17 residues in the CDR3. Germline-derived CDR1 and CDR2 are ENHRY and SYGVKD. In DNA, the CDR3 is TGTGCCACTAACATGGGGGCCGGCGGGGGTAGCACAGATACGCAGTATTTT. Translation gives CATNMGAGGGSTDTQYF.

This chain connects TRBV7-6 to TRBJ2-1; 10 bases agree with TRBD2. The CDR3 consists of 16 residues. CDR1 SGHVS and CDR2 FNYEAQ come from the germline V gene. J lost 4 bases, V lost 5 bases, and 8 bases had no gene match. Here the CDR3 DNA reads TGTGCCAGCAGCCCCGTTGGGACTAGCGATTACAATGAGCAGTTCTTC. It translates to CASSPVGTSDYNEQFF. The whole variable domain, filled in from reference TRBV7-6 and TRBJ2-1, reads GAGVSQSPRYKVTKRGQDVALRCDPISGHVSLYWYRQALGQGPEFLTYFNYEAQQDKSGLPNDRFSAERPEGSISTLTIQRTEQRDSAMYRCASSPVGTSDYNEQFFGPGTRLTVL.

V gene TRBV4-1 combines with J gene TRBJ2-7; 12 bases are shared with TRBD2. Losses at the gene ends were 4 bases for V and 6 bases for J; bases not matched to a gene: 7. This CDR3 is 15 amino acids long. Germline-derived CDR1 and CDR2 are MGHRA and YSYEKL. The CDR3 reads CASSPRTSGDCEQYF. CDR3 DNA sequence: TGCGCCAGCAGCCCAAGGACTAGCGGGGATTGCGAGCAGTACTTC.

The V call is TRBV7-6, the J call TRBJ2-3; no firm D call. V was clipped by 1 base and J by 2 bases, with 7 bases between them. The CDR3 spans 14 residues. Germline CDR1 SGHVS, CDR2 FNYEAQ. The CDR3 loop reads CASSLVPLTDTQYF. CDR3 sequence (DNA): TGTGCCAGCAGCTTAGTTCCACTCACAGATACGCAGTATTTT. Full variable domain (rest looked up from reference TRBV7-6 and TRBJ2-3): GAGVSQSPRYKVTKRGQDVALRCDPISGHVSLYWYRQALGQGPEFLTYFNYEAQQDKSGLPNDRFSAERPEGSISTLTIQRTEQRDSAMYRCASSLVPLTDTQYFGPGTRLTVL.

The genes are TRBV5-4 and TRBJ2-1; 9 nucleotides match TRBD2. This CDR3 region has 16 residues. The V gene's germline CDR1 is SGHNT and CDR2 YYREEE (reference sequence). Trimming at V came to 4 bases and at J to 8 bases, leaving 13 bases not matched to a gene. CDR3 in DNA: TGTGCCAGCAGCCAACGGCTAGCGGGAATAGGGGATGAGCAGTTCTTC. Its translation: CASSQRLAGIGDEQFF.

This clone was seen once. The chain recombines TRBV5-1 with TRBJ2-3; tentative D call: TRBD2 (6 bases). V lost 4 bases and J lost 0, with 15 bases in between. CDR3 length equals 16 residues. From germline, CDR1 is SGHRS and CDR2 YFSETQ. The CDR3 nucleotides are TGCGCCAGCAGCAAGGGACTTATATCTAGCACAGATACGCAGTATTTT. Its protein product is CASSKGLISSTDTQYF.

The CDR3, as DNA: TGCAGTGCTCAGACAGGGGACGAGCAGTACTTC. Its protein is CSAQTGDEQYF. This chain joins TRBV20-1 and TRBJ2-7; 8 bases line up with TRBD1. The CDR3 loop spans 11 amino acids. The V gene end was trimmed by 5 bases and the J gene end by 5 bases; junction bases not matched to a gene: 2. The germline V gene encodes CDR1 DFQATT and CDR2 SNEGSKA (reference sequence).

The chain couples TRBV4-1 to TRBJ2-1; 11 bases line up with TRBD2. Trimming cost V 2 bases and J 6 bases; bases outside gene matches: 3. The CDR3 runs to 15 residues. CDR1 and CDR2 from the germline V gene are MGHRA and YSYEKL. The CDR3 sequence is CASSQTGTSGNEQFF. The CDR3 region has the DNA TGCGCCAGCAGCCAAACGGGGACTAGCGGCAATGAGCAGTTCTTC.

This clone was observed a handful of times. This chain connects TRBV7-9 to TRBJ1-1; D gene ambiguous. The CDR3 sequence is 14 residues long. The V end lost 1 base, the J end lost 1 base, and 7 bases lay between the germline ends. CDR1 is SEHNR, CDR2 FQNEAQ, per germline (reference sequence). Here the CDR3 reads CASSLVQSNTEAFF. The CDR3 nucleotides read TGTGCCAGCAGCTTAGTTCAATCGAACACTGAAGCTTTCTTT.

CDR3 protein: CATTTGGKRGNEQFF. The CDR3 DNA follows: TGTGCCACCACCACGGGGGGAAAAAGGGGCAATGAGCAGTTCTTC. The chain employs TRBV15 and TRBJ2-1; 7 positions match TRBD2. V lost 7 bases and J lost 6; bases outside the gene matches: 12. Germline V gene sequence: CDR1 LNHNV, CDR2 YYDKDF (reference sequence). The CDR3 length is 15 residues.

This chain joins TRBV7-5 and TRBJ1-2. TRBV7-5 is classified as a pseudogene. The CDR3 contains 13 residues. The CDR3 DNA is TGTGCCAGAAGCCCGGGATCCGGCTATGGCTACACCTTC. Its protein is CARSPGSGYGYTF.

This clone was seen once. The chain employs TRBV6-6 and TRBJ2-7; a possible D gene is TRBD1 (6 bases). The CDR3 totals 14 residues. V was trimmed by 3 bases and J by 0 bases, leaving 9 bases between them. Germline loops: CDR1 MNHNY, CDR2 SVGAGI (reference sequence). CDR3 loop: CASSYGQYSYEQYF. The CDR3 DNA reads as TGTGCCAGCAGTTATGGACAGTACTCCTACGAGCAGTACTTC.

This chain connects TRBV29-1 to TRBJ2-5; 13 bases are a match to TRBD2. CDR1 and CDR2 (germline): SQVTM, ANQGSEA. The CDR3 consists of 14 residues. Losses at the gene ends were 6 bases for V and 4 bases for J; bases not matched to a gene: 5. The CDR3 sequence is CSVAGLAGRETQYF. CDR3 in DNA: TGCAGCGTCGCGGGACTAGCGGGGCGAGAGACCCAGTACTTC. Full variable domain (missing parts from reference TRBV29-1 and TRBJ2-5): SAVISQKPSRDICQRGTSLTIQCQVDSQVTMMFWYRQQPGQSLTLIATANQGSEATYESGFVIDKFPISRPNLTFSTLTVSNMSPEDSSIYLCSVAGLAGRETQYFGPGTRLLVL.

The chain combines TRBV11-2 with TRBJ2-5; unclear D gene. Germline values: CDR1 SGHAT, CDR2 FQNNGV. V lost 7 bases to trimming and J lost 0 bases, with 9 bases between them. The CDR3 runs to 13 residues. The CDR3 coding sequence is TGTGCCAGCAAGCAAGCGTACCAAGAGACCCAGTACTTC. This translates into CASKQAYQETQYF.

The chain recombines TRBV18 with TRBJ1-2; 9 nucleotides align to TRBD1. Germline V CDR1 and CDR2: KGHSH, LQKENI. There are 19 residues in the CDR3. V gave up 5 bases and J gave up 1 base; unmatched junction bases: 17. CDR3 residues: CASSSYRGRGGQLNYGYTF. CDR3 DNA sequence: TGTGCCAGCTCATCATACAGGGGGCGCGGCGGGCAGCTTAACTATGGCTACACCTTC. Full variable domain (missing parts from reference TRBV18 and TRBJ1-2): NAGVMQNPRHLVRRRGQEARLRCSPMKGHSHVYWYRQLPEEGLKFMVYLQKENIIDESGMPKERFSAEFPKEGPSILRIQQVVRGDSAAYFCASSSYRGRGGQLNYGYTFGSGTRLTVV.

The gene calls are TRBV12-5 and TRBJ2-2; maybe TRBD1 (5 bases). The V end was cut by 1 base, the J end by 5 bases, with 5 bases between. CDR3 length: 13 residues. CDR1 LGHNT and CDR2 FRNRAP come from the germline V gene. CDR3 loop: CASGLAGTGELFF. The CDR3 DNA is TGTGCTAGTGGTTTGGCAGGGACCGGGGAGCTGTTTTTT.

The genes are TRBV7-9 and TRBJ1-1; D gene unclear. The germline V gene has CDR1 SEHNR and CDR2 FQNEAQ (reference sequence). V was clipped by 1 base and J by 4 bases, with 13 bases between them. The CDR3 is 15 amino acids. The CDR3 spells CASSLDPGRGTEAFF. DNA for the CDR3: TGTGCCAGCAGCTTAGATCCAGGCCGGGGCACTGAAGCTTTCTTT.

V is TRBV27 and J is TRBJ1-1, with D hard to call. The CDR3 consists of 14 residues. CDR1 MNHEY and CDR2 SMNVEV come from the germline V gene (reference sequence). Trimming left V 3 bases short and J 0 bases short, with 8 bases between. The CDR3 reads CASSFGLMNTEAFF. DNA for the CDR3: TGTGCCAGCAGTTTCGGGTTAATGAACACTGAAGCTTTCTTT.

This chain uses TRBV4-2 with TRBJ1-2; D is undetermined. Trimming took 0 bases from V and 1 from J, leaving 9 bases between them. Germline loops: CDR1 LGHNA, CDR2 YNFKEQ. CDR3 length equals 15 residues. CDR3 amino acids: CASSQDEGSNYGYTF. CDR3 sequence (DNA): TGTGCCAGCAGCCAAGATGAGGGCAGTAACTATGGCTACACCTTC.

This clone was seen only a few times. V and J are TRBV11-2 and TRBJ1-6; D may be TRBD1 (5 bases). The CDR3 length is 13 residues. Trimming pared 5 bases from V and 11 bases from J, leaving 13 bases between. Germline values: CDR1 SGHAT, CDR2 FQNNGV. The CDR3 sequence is CASSATQGTPLHF. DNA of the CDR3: TGTGCCAGCAGCGCCACCCAGGGCACACCCCTCCACTTT.